Listed below are T cell receptor beta chains from one sample, sequenced in a study of cytomegalovirus exposure and HLA in healthy donors. Measured with immunoSEQ multiplex PCR; TCRdb has only the in-frame clones, and not every one. The sample carries over 100,000 clones, around 8.5% recorded once. The sample taken for sequencing was PBMCs. The source of these receptors is a middle-aged man in good health and CMV-seronegative. The CDR3 runs from the conserved cysteine through the conserved F or W. A D gene is named only where the DNA matches it firmly. Clone sizes are given selectively: once, few, many, or a class where the clone is expanded.

D gene	V gene	clone size	J gene	CDR3 DNA	CDR3 protein
.	TRBV7-9	few	TRBJ1-2	TGTGCCACCACGGAGGGGATTGATGGCTACACCTTC	CATTEGIDGYTF
.	TRBV28	.	TRBJ1-5	TGTGCCAGCAGCAAAGAAAGGTCGGGGCCCCAGCATTTT	CASSKERSGPQHF
.	TRBV11-2	.	TRBJ1-1	TGTGCCAGCAGCTTCGTCACCAGTGAAGACACTGAAGCTTTCTTT	CASSFVTSEDTEAFF
.	TRBV5-1	few	TRBJ1-1	TGCGCCAGCAAATTTGGCAACACTGAAGCTTTCTTT	CASKFGNTEAFF
.	TRBV29-1	few	TRBJ1-2	TGCAGCGTTGAAGACCTTGACAGGAAAGACTATGGCTACACCTTC	CSVEDLDRKDYGYTF
.	TRBV7-7	few	TRBJ2-3	TGTGCCAGCAGCTTAGTAGCAGGGGAGACAGATACGCAGTATTTT	CASSLVAGETDTQYF
TRBD1	TRBV6-5	.	TRBJ1-2	TGTGCCAGCAGCTGGGGACAGGGTATTTATGGCTACACCTTC	CASSWGQGIYGYTF
.	TRBV28	.	TRBJ1-1	TGTGCCAGCAGTTTCTCAGCGTTCTACACTGAAGCTTTCTTT	CASSFSAFYTEAFF
.	TRBV19	many	TRBJ1-1	TGTGCCAGTAGTATCGGGAACACTGAAGCTTTCTTT	CASSIGNTEAFF
.	TRBV19	few	TRBJ2-3	TGTGCCAGTAGTATGGTAGCGGATACGCAGTATTTT	CASSMVADTQYF
TRBD1	TRBV18	few	TRBJ1-2	TGTGCCAGCTCACCTCCGACAGGGCCCTCTAACTATGGCTACACCTTC	CASSPPTGPSNYGYTF
.	TRBV5-1	.	TRBJ1-6	TGCGCCAGCAGCTTGGGGGAGTTAGTTAATTCACCCCTCCACTTT	CASSLGELVNSPLHF
.	TRBV2	.	TRBJ2-5	TGTGCCAGCAGTGAAGCATATTCAGGGGTTGAGACCCAGTACTTC	CASSEAYSGVETQYF
.	TRBV5-6	few	TRBJ2-5	TGTGCCAGCAGCTTGGTACCCCGGGGGGAGACCCAGTACTTC	CASSLVPRGETQYF
.	TRBV28	few	TRBJ2-7	TGTGCCAGCAGTACTGACTCGGGCTACGAGCAGTACTTC	CASSTDSGYEQYF
.	TRBV30	.	TRBJ1-5	TGTGCCTGGAGGAGGGGGGGGAGCAATCAGCCCCAGCATTTT	CAWRRGGSNQPQHF
.	TRBV6-5	few	TRBJ2-2	TGTGCCAGCAGTTACTTCGGGACTGCGAACACCGGGGAGCTGTTTTTT	CASSYFGTANTGELFF
.	TRBV6-4	medium-sized	TRBJ2-3	TGTGCCAGCAGTGACTCGGCTAGCACAGATACGCAGTATTTT	CASSDSASTDTQYF
.	TRBV11-2	few	TRBJ1-1	TGTGCCAGCAGCTCGGCGCGGAAGAACACTGAAGCTTTCTTT	CASSSARKNTEAFF
.	TRBV5-1	.	TRBJ1-1	TGCGCCAGCAGCCTGGTCGACAGGACCACTGAAGCTTTCTTT	CASSLVDRTTEAFF
TRBD1	TRBV5-1	few	TRBJ2-1	TGCGCCAGCAGCGCAACAGGGGGCTACAATGAGCAGTTCTTC	CASSATGGYNEQFF
.	TRBV7-3	.	TRBJ2-3	TGTGCCAGCAGCTTAACGGGGGGAAGCACAGATACGCAGTATTTT	CASSLTGGSTDTQYF
.	TRBV5-4	few	TRBJ2-2	TGTGCCAGCAGCTTCCCAGGGGCCGGGGAGCTGTTTTTT	CASSFPGAGELFF
.	TRBV5-6	few	TRBJ1-1	TGTGCCAGCAGCACCGAGATGAACACTGAAGCTTTCTTT	CASSTEMNTEAFF
.	TRBV28	.	TRBJ2-7	TGTGCCAGCAGTCAGACGGGGGAATCCTACGAGCAGTACTTC	CASSQTGESYEQYF
TRBD1	TRBV6-5	few	TRBJ1-5	TGTGCCAGCAGCGACAGGGGGACAGGGATTAGCCCCCAGCATTTT	CASSDRGTGISPQHF
.	TRBV2	few	TRBJ1-2	TGTGCCAGCAGTGATGGAGGGATTGTAGATCTTAACTATGGCTACACCTTC	CASSDGGIVDLNYGYTF
TRBD2	TRBV7-8	few	TRBJ2-1	TGTGCCAGCAGCTCAGCGGGGGGGCCGATGGGAGAGCAGTTCTTC	CASSSAGGPMGEQFF
.	TRBV7-9	few	TRBJ1-4	TGTGCCAGCAGCCCCACCGGGAAGTGGGGTGAAAAACTGTTTTTT	CASSPTGKWGEKLFF
.	TRBV7-9	.	TRBJ2-1	TGTGCCAGCAGCTTAGACAGTACCTCTGAGCAGTTCTTC	CASSLDSTSEQFF
TRBD2	TRBV10-3	few	TRBJ2-1	TGTGCCATCAGTGAGGGACTAGGTTCTAAGAATGAGCAGTTCTTC	CAISEGLGSKNEQFF
TRBD1	TRBV5-1	.	TRBJ1-1	TGCGCCAGCAGAACCTTCGGGACAGGGGAAACTGAAGCTTTCTTT	CASRTFGTGETEAFF
.	TRBV2	.	TRBJ2-7	TGTGCCAGCAGTCGCGAGACAGCCACACCCTACGAGCAGTACTTC	CASSRETATPYEQYF
TRBD1	TRBV28	.	TRBJ1-5	TGTGCCAGCAGGCTGGACAGGGACAACTTCGATCAGCCCCAGCATTTT	CASRLDRDNFDQPQHF
TRBD2	TRBV5-4	few	TRBJ2-2	TGTGCCAGCAGCTTGCGCCTAGCGGGGGGGTTCGGGGAGCTGTTTTTT	CASSLRLAGGFGELFF
.	TRBV5-1	.	TRBJ2-1	TGCGCCAGCAGCCCCCCTCTGGGGGGGGGCAGGGAGGAGCAGTTCTTC	CASSPPLGGGREEQFF
.	TRBV28	.	TRBJ2-7	TGTGCCAGCACTTGGAGCGATCAGGGGCTCACGGGGCGTTTATCCTACGAGCAGTACTTC	CASTWSDQGLTGRLSYEQYF
.	TRBV28	.	TRBJ1-6	TGTGCCAGCAGTCCGCCCGGGGATAATTCACCCCTCCACTTT	CASSPPGDNSPLHF
.	TRBV5-8	few	TRBJ2-1	TGTGCCAGCAGCTTGGTGAGGAGGGATCATGAGCAGTTCTTC	CASSLVRRDHEQFF
TRBD2	TRBV4-1	.	TRBJ2-2	TGCGCCAGCAGCCATATGGGAGGGGCGCTCGCCGGGGAGCTGTTTTTT	CASSHMGGALAGELFF
.	TRBV5-1	.	TRBJ2-6	TGCGCCAGCAGCCGCGAGATATCGGGGGCCAACGTCCTGACTTTC	CASSREISGANVLTF
.	TRBV4-1	.	TRBJ2-2	TGCGCCAGCAGCTATACCCGGGTTAGGGGCGCCACCGGGGAGCTGTTTTTT	CASSYTRVRGATGELFF
.	TRBV11-3	few	TRBJ2-1	TGTGCCAGCAGCTTAGATTACGGGACTCGCTACAATGAGCAGTTCTTC	CASSLDYGTRYNEQFF